A selection of T cell receptor beta chains follows, all from one sample in a study of cytomegalovirus exposure and HLA in healthy donors. Only in-frame clones appear in the TCRdb table, and some are missing; sequencing was by immunoSEQ multiplex PCR. Found here are about 150,000 clones, 75% to 85% of them singletons; the top ten hold approximately 8%. Sequenced sample: PBMCs. The receptors were sampled from a man aged 25 to 40 in good health and CMV-seropositive. Both conserved end residues are part of each CDR3. The order of the fields is J gene, D gene, V gene, clone size, CDR3 length, CDR3 DNA, CDR3 protein. The D gene is left open where the match is weak. Where a row states a size, it is once, few, many or the class of an expanded clone; other rows omit it.

j_gene: TRBJ2-1
d_gene: -
v_gene: TRBV30
abundance: -
len: 11
CDR3nt: TGTGCCTGGAGTCGGGACAATGAGCAGTTCTTC
CDR3aa: CAWSRDNEQFF

j_gene: TRBJ1-2
d_gene: -
v_gene: TRBV5-4
abundance: -
len: 15
CDR3nt: TGTGCCAGCAGCTTGATCTACAGGTCTAACTATGGCTACACCTTC
CDR3aa: CASSLIYRSNYGYTF

j_gene: TRBJ1-1
d_gene: -
v_gene: TRBV5-1
abundance: -
len: 17
CDR3nt: TGCGCCAGCAGCTATAACCCACAACAGGGCAGTAAGGCTGAAGCTTTCTTT
CDR3aa: CASSYNPQQGSKAEAFF

j_gene: TRBJ1-2
d_gene: -
v_gene: TRBV13
abundance: -
len: 15
CDR3nt: TGTGCCAGCAGCTTACAGGGGCGAGCTAACTATGGCTACACCTTC
CDR3aa: CASSLQGRANYGYTF

j_gene: TRBJ1-1
d_gene: -
v_gene: TRBV10-3
abundance: -
len: 13
CDR3nt: TGTGCCATCAGTGATGACAGCGACACTGAAGCTTTCTTT
CDR3aa: CAISDDSDTEAFF

j_gene: TRBJ2-3
d_gene: -
v_gene: TRBV28
abundance: -
len: 12
CDR3nt: TGTGCCAGCGGGACTTACACAGATACGCAGTATTTT
CDR3aa: CASGTYTDTQYF

j_gene: TRBJ1-2
d_gene: -
v_gene: TRBV7-2
abundance: -
len: 14
CDR3nt: TGTGCCAGCAGCTATTTGTTGGAGTTCTATGGCTACACCTTC
CDR3aa: CASSYLLEFYGYTF

j_gene: TRBJ1-2
d_gene: -
v_gene: TRBV6-5
abundance: -
len: 14
CDR3nt: TGTGCCAGCAGTTGGAAATTTTCGGGCTATGGCTACACCTTC
CDR3aa: CASSWKFSGYGYTF

j_gene: TRBJ1-1
d_gene: -
v_gene: TRBV28
abundance: few
len: 12
CDR3nt: TGTGCCAGCAGAAAAGGGGATAGGGAAGCTTTCTTT
CDR3aa: CASRKGDREAFF

j_gene: TRBJ2-3
d_gene: -
v_gene: TRBV7-2
abundance: few
len: 12
CDR3nt: TGTGCCAGCAGCGCCTATGGAGATACGCAGTATTTT
CDR3aa: CASSAYGDTQYF

j_gene: TRBJ2-7
d_gene: -
v_gene: TRBV29-1
abundance: -
len: 14
CDR3nt: TGCAGCGTTGAAGCCGGGGATAGGCACTACGAGCAGTACTTC
CDR3aa: CSVEAGDRHYEQYF

j_gene: TRBJ2-6
d_gene: TRBD1
v_gene: TRBV5-1
abundance: -
len: 16
CDR3nt: TGCGCCAGCAAACCGCAGGGGGCGCATGGGGCCAACGTCCTGACTTTC
CDR3aa: CASKPQGAHGANVLTF

j_gene: TRBJ2-1
d_gene: -
v_gene: TRBV29-1
abundance: few
len: 12
CDR3nt: TGCAGCGTTGGATCGTCACTCGCCGAGCAGTTCTTC
CDR3aa: CSVGSSLAEQFF

j_gene: TRBJ1-1
d_gene: -
v_gene: TRBV7-9
abundance: once
len: 14
CDR3nt: TGTGCCAGCAGCCCCGATGTTGTGGAGCCTGAAGCTTTCTTT
CDR3aa: CASSPDVVEPEAFF

j_gene: TRBJ2-3
d_gene: TRBD2
v_gene: TRBV5-1
abundance: few
len: 16
CDR3nt: TGCGCCAGCAGCTTGACTGGGGCGGGAGGGAGAGATACGCAGTATTTT
CDR3aa: CASSLTGAGGRDTQYF

j_gene: TRBJ2-6
d_gene: TRBD1
v_gene: TRBV18
abundance: -
len: 17
CDR3nt: TGTGCCAGCTCACCAGCGACAGGGGCCTTTGGGGCCAACGTCCTGACTTTC
CDR3aa: CASSPATGAFGANVLTF

j_gene: TRBJ2-1
d_gene: TRBD2
v_gene: TRBV9
abundance: -
len: 16
CDR3nt: TGTGCCAGCAGCGTGCTAAGGACTAGCGGACAGGGTGAGCAGTTCTTC
CDR3aa: CASSVLRTSGQGEQFF

j_gene: TRBJ1-1
d_gene: -
v_gene: TRBV5-1
abundance: -
len: 15
CDR3nt: TGCGCCAGCAGCGAAGGGAGGCGGCGTAACACTGAAGCTTTCTTT
CDR3aa: CASSEGRRRNTEAFF

j_gene: TRBJ1-3
d_gene: -
v_gene: TRBV11-2
abundance: -
len: 15
CDR3nt: TGTGCCAGCAGCTTAGATGGTTCTACTGGAAACACCATATATTTT
CDR3aa: CASSLDGSTGNTIYF

j_gene: TRBJ1-1
d_gene: -
v_gene: TRBV18
abundance: -
len: 14
CDR3nt: TGTGCCAGCTCACCGGGAGGTAGAGTCACTGAAGCTTTCTTT
CDR3aa: CASSPGGRVTEAFF

j_gene: TRBJ2-1
d_gene: TRBD2
v_gene: TRBV5-4
abundance: -
len: 13
CDR3nt: TGTGCCAGCAGCTTGCCAGCGGGAGCGCATCAGTTCTTC
CDR3aa: CASSLPAGAHQFF

j_gene: TRBJ1-2
d_gene: -
v_gene: TRBV28
abundance: -
len: 12
CDR3nt: TGTGCCAGCAGTCTTGCAGGGCGCGGCTACACCTTC
CDR3aa: CASSLAGRGYTF

j_gene: TRBJ2-7
d_gene: TRBD2
v_gene: TRBV9
abundance: -
len: 15
CDR3nt: TGTGCCAGCAGCGTAGGCGGGGGGCGGTCCTACGAGCAGTACTTC
CDR3aa: CASSVGGGRSYEQYF

j_gene: TRBJ2-7
d_gene: TRBD1
v_gene: TRBV7-9
abundance: -
len: 14
CDR3nt: TGTGCCAGCAGGTCCGGGACAGGTTCAAACGAGCAGTACTTC
CDR3aa: CASRSGTGSNEQYF

j_gene: TRBJ2-1
d_gene: TRBD2
v_gene: TRBV27
abundance: -
len: 18
CDR3nt: TGTGCCAGCAGTTTCAACCCCTTTCAGCGGGGAGAATACAATGAGCAGTTCTTC
CDR3aa: CASSFNPFQRGEYNEQFF

j_gene: TRBJ2-2
d_gene: TRBD2
v_gene: TRBV4-2
abundance: -
len: 15
CDR3nt: TGTGCCAGCAGCCAAGAGGTGGGGGGGACCGGGGAGCTGTTTTTT
CDR3aa: CASSQEVGGTGELFF

j_gene: TRBJ1-6
d_gene: TRBD1
v_gene: TRBV9
abundance: -
len: 15
CDR3nt: TGTGCCAGCAGCCCCATCGGACAGGGGGCTTCACCCCTCCACTTT
CDR3aa: CASSPIGQGASPLHF

j_gene: TRBJ1-4
d_gene: TRBD1
v_gene: TRBV5-4
abundance: -
len: 14
CDR3nt: TGTGCCAGCAGCCCTGGGACAGTTAATGAAAAACTGTTTTTT
CDR3aa: CASSPGTVNEKLFF

j_gene: TRBJ1-1
d_gene: -
v_gene: TRBV6-6
abundance: -
len: 14
CDR3nt: TGTGCCAGTTTGGGACACCTCCTGAACACTGAAGCTTTCTTT
CDR3aa: CASLGHLLNTEAFF

j_gene: TRBJ1-2
d_gene: -
v_gene: TRBV9
abundance: few
len: 13
CDR3nt: TGTGCCAGCAGCGTAGGTCTGGAGGGTGGCTACACCTTC
CDR3aa: CASSVGLEGGYTF

j_gene: TRBJ1-3
d_gene: -
v_gene: TRBV19
abundance: -
len: 14
CDR3nt: TGTGCCAGTAGTATAGCGGTATCTGGAAACACCATATATTTT
CDR3aa: CASSIAVSGNTIYF